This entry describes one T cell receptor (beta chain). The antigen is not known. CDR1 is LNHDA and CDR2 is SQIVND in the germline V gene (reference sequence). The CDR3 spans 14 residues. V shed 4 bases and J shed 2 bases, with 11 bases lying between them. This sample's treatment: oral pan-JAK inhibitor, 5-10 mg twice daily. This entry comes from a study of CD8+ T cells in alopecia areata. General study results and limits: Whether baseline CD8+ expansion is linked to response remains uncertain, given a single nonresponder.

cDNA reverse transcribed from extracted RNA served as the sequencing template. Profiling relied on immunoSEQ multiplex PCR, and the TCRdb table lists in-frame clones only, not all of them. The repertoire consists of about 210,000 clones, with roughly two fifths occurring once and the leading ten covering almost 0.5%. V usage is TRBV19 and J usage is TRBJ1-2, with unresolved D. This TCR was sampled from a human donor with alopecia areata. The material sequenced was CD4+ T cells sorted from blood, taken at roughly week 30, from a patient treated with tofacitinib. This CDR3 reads CASSSQAPNYGYTF. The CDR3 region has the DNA TGTGCCAGTAGTAGTCAGGCACCCAACTATGGCTACACCTTC.